The rows below give T cell receptor beta chains drawn from one sample of a study of T-cell reconstitution after alpha-beta-depleted transplantation in children. TCRdb re-derived calls from the PCR reads in MiXCR, one entry per CDR3 protein. The table records around 240,000 distinct CDR3 sequences, around 7.8% of them present only once. This specimen was PBMCs, mostly from graft donor cells, taken 180 days after TCRalphabeta/CD19-depleted stem cell transplant. The receptor source for this set is a male patient between 5 and 17 years old who had a stem cell transplant for acute lymphoblastic leukemia, so the T cells may come from the graft donor. CDR3s include the opening cysteine and the closing phenylalanine or tryptophan. The D gene is left open where the match is weak. Clone size is not always given. Where it is, it says once, few, many or a class for expanded clones.

V,J,D,size,CDR3,DNA
TRBV4-2,TRBJ2-5,-,many,CASSQVAGGQETQYF,TGTGCCAGCAGCCAGGTTGCCGGGGGCCAAGAGACCCAGTACTTC
TRBV3-1,TRBJ1-1,-,many,CASSQEEIEAFF,TGTGCCAGCAGCCAAGAGGAGATTGAAGCTTTCTTT
TRBV12-3/TRBV12-4,TRBJ1-1,TRBD1,many,CASSRQGVDTEAFF,TGTGCCAGCAGCCGACAGGGGGTAGACACTGAAGCTTTCTTT
TRBV28,TRBJ2-7,-,-,CASSLSENSPHEQYF,TGTGCCAGCAGTTTATCTGAGAACAGCCCCCACGAGCAGTACTTC
TRBV5-1,TRBJ2-5,-,many,CASSLEGWRGETQYF,TGCGCCAGCAGCTTGGAGGGTTGGAGAGGAGAGACCCAGTACTTC
TRBV2,TRBJ2-7,-,many,CASSEDMGVEYEQYF,TGTGCCAGCAGTGAAGATATGGGGGTGGAGTACGAGCAGTACTTC
TRBV28,TRBJ1-6,-,many,CASSLSHSNSPLHF,TGTGCCAGCAGTTTATCCCATTCTAATTCACCCCTCCACTTT
TRBV5-1,TRBJ1-3,TRBD1,many,CASSVGQTSGNTIYF,TGCGCCAGCAGCGTGGGACAGACTTCTGGAAACACCATATATTTT
TRBV5-1,TRBJ2-1,TRBD1,many,CASSFPGQGHNEQFF,TGCGCCAGCAGCTTCCCGGGACAGGGTCACAATGAGCAGTTCTTC
TRBV18,TRBJ2-6,-,-,CASSPLGPGANVLTF,TGTGCCAGCTCACCACTTGGGCCTGGGGCCAACGTCCTGACTTTC
TRBV5-1,TRBJ2-3,TRBD1,many,CASSARTGPTDTQYF,TGCGCCAGCAGCGCCCGGACAGGGCCCACAGATACGCAGTATTTT
TRBV5-1,TRBJ1-1,TRBD1,many,CASSGWTGKATEAFF,TGCGCCAGCAGCGGCTGGACAGGGAAGGCCACTGAAGCTTTCTTT
TRBV9,TRBJ2-7,-,-,CASSALSSGWEDSYEQYF,TGTGCCAGCAGCGCGCTGTCTTCGGGATGGGAGGACTCCTACGAGCAGTACTTC
TRBV4-2,TRBJ2-7,-,many,CASSQDLAGGYEQYF,TGTGCCAGCAGCCAAGATCTTGCAGGAGGGTACGAGCAGTACTTC
TRBV3-1,TRBJ2-4,-,many,CASSPDHLAKNIQYF,TGTGCCAGCAGCCCGGACCATCTAGCCAAAAACATTCAGTACTTC
TRBV20-1,TRBJ2-6,-,many,CSARYQGPGANVLTF,TGCAGTGCTAGATATCAGGGGCCTGGGGCCAACGTCCTGACTTTC
TRBV12-3/TRBV12-4,TRBJ2-7,TRBD2,-,CTFSPRTSGRKGSYEQYF,TGTACCTTCAGTCCAAGGACTAGCGGGAGAAAAGGGAGCTACGAGCAGTACTTC
TRBV5-1,TRBJ1-1,TRBD1,many,CASSWTGLLNTEAFF,TGCGCCAGCAGTTGGACAGGACTATTGAACACTGAAGCTTTCTTT
TRBV27,TRBJ1-1,-,few,CASSSRGGDEAFF,TGTGCCAGCAGTTCCCGGGGAGGTGATGAAGCTTTCTTT
TRBV14,TRBJ2-4,-,many,CASSQIGYKNIQYF,TGTGCCAGCAGCCAAATAGGTTACAAAAACATTCAGTACTTC
TRBV7-9,TRBJ2-7,TRBD1,many,CASTLDRTPYEQYF,TGTGCCAGCACCTTGGACAGGACCCCCTACGAGCAGTACTTC
TRBV20-1,TRBJ2-7,TRBD1,many,CSARKQGADEQYF,TGCAGTGCTAGGAAGCAGGGGGCTGACGAGCAGTACTTC
TRBV6-5,TRBJ2-5,-,-,CASSYSQGGGGMETQYF,TGTGCCAGCAGTTACTCACAGGGAGGGGGGGGGATGGAGACCCAGTACTTC
TRBV4-2,TRBJ2-2,-,many,CASSEDGITGELFF,TGTGCCAGCAGCGAGGATGGGATCACCGGGGAGCTGTTTTTT
TRBV4-1,TRBJ2-5,-,many,CASSQVGGIETQYF,TGCGCCAGCAGCCAAGTGGGTGGAATAGAGACCCAGTACTTC
TRBV19,TRBJ2-2,-,once,CASSIFGSVAANTGELFF,TGTGCCAGTAGTATATTCGGTAGCGTAGCCGCGAACACCGGGGAGCTGTTTTTT
TRBV7-6,TRBJ2-1,TRBD2,many,CASSPGTKQFF,TGTGCCAGCAGCCCTGGGACTAAGCAGTTCTTC
TRBV24-1,TRBJ2-2,TRBD1,many,CATSVSPGQGNTGELFF,TGTGCCACCAGTGTATCCCCGGGACAGGGAAACACCGGGGAGCTGTTTTTT
TRBV12-1,TRBJ2-1,-,-,CASSQRGGWDEQFF,TGCGCCAGCAGCCAGCGGGGGGGCTGGGATGAGCAGTTCTTC
TRBV6-1,TRBJ1-4,TRBD1,many,CASSPSGTVNEKLFF,TGTGCCAGCAGTCCCTCCGGGACAGTTAATGAAAAACTGTTTTTT
TRBV12-3/TRBV12-4,TRBJ2-2,TRBD1,-,CASTLRQGLTGELFF,TGTGCCAGCACCCTTCGACAGGGTCTCACCGGGGAGCTGTTTTTT
TRBV29-1,TRBJ2-7,TRBD1,many,CSVRDSIYEQYF,TGCAGCGTTCGGGACAGCATCTACGAGCAGTACTTC
TRBV28,TRBJ1-3,-,many,CASSLPPVGGNTIYF,TGTGCCAGCAGTTTACCCCCAGTAGGAGGAAACACCATATATTTT
TRBV28,TRBJ2-7,-,many,CASSPQGEQYF,TGTGCCAGCAGTCCGCAAGGCGAGCAGTACTTC
TRBV20-1,TRBJ1-6,-,many,CSASTDRLGNSPLHF,TGCAGTGCTTCGACAGACAGGTTGGGTAATTCACCCCTCCACTTT
TRBV28,TRBJ1-5,TRBD1,-,CASSLRGGWSNQPQHF,TGTGCCAGCAGTTTAAGAGGGGGCTGGAGCAATCAGCCCCAGCATTTT
TRBV4-3,TRBJ2-2,-,many,CASSQDRWGFGELFF,TGCGCCAGCAGCCAAGATCGGTGGGGGTTCGGGGAGCTGTTTTTT
TRBV4-1,TRBJ1-3,-,many,CASSLKPQGSTLGNTIYF,TGCGCCAGCAGCCTTAAACCCCAGGGATCGACTTTGGGAAACACCATATATTTT
TRBV18,TRBJ1-5,-,many,CASSPQPQHF,TGTGCCAGCTCGCCGCAGCCCCAGCATTTT
TRBV18,TRBJ2-7,-,few,CASSPPRSFYEQYF,TGTGCCAGCTCACCACCCAGGAGCTTCTACGAGCAGTACTTC
TRBV10-3,TRBJ1-2,TRBD1,many,CAISEPLQGAYTF,TGTGCCATCAGTGAGCCCTTACAGGGGGCTTACACCTTC
TRBV3-1,TRBJ2-7,TRBD2,many,CASSHKGSGALGQYF,TGTGCCAGCAGCCATAAGGGTAGCGGGGCCCTTGGGCAGTACTTC
TRBV5-1,TRBJ2-7,-,many,CASSLEGDPAYEQYF,TGCGCCAGCAGCTTGGAAGGAGACCCCGCCTACGAGCAGTACTTC
TRBV29-1,TRBJ1-1,-,many,CSVESTTTEAFF,TGCAGCGTTGAAAGCACGACGACTGAAGCTTTCTTT
TRBV7-3,TRBJ2-2,-,many,CASSPGVMNTGELFF,TGTGCCAGCAGCCCAGGAGTGATGAACACCGGGGAGCTGTTTTTT
TRBV7-6,TRBJ2-5,TRBD2,many,CASSQGLAEETQYF,TGTGCCAGCAGCCAGGGACTAGCGGAAGAGACCCAGTACTTC
TRBV5-1,TRBJ2-6,TRBD1,many,CASSTGTGVRGANVLTF,TGCGCCAGCAGCACCGGGACAGGAGTGAGAGGGGCCAACGTCCTGACTTTC
TRBV5-1,TRBJ2-2,TRBD2,many,CASSQLAGVTGELFF,TGCGCCAGCAGTCAACTAGCGGGAGTCACCGGGGAGCTGTTTTTT
TRBV29-1,TRBJ1-1,-,many,CSVPATGTGRPEAFF,TGCAGCGTTCCGGCCACAGGTACCGGTAGGCCTGAAGCTTTCTTT
TRBV6-5,TRBJ2-2,TRBD2,many,CASSYGGLVNTGELFF,TGTGCCAGCAGTTACGGGGGACTAGTCAACACCGGGGAGCTGTTTTTT
TRBV15,TRBJ2-4,TRBD2,many,CATSRAFSGNNIQYF,TGTGCCACCAGCAGAGCCTTTAGCGGGAATAACATTCAGTACTTC
TRBV6-1,TRBJ2-5,-,-,CASSRRATWGETQYF,TGTGCCAGCAGTAGAAGGGCCACTTGGGGGGAGACCCAGTACTTC
TRBV20-1,TRBJ1-2,-,many,CSARDGVVHGYTF,TGCAGTGCTAGAGATGGCGTTGTACATGGCTACACCTTC
TRBV25-1,TRBJ1-1,-,many,CASTLADMNTEAFF,TGTGCCAGCACCTTAGCCGACATGAACACTGAAGCTTTCTTT
TRBV15,TRBJ1-5,-,many,CATSRDRGRQPQHF,TGTGCCACCAGCAGAGACCGAGGACGTCAGCCCCAGCATTTT
TRBV7-9,TRBJ1-2,-,many,CASSQYRDLGDGYTF,TGTGCCAGCAGCCAGTATAGGGACTTGGGCGATGGCTACACCTTC
TRBV15,TRBJ1-5,TRBD1,once,CATRQTGTGGNKPQNF,TGTGCCACCAGACAGACCGGGACAGGGGGAAATAAGCCCCAGAATTTT
TRBV10-3,TRBJ1-2,TRBD1,many,CAISVGGTGGSIPYGYTF,TGTGCCATCAGTGTCGGCGGGACAGGGGGTTCCATCCCCTATGGCTACACCTTC
TRBV6-5,TRBJ2-1,TRBD2,many,CASSYGLAGGRVLINEQFF,TGTGCCAGCAGTTACGGGCTAGCGGGAGGGAGAGTGTTGATCAATGAGCAGTTCTTC
TRBV29-1,TRBJ2-7,-,many,CSVEYGRSPGQLYEQYF,TGCAGCGTTGAGTATGGGAGGAGCCCGGGACAGCTCTACGAGCAGTACTTC